The present entry profiles one T cell receptor (beta chain) with its context. Antigen: not known. Germline-derived CDR1 and CDR2 are MNHEY and SMNVEV (reference sequence). Trimming removed 2 bases from V and 6 bases from J, with 10 bases in between. CDR3 length equals 13 residues. 60 Vbeta and 13 Jbeta primers were used in PCR. Method: immunoSEQ multiplex PCR; TCRdb's copy keeps in-frame clones and lacks some. The sample yields roughly 65,000 clones, around 77% seen once. The sample is drawn from a study of cytomegalovirus exposure and HLA in healthy donors. Notes on the study in general: CMV antigen specificity was confirmed in vitro for three CMV-associated chains.

This sequence joins TRBV27 and TRBJ1-1, with D uncertain. The specimen was PBMCs. The source of this sequence is a woman under 40 in good health and CMV-seronegative. CDR3 coding DNA: TGTGCCAGCAGTTTAAACGGGAGCCCTGAAGCTTTCTTT. Translated, it gives CASSLNGSPEAFF.